This T cell receptor (beta chain) was identified during a study of lung T cells in sarcoidosis with Löfgren's syndrome. General study points: These T cells were suggested, not shown, to recognize a putative antigen.

The CDR3 runs to 14 residues. From germline, CDR1 is LNHDA and CDR2 SQIVND (reference sequence). TCRdb fed the reads into MiXCR, producing one record per CDR3 protein. Of tens of thousands of distinct CDR3 sequences listed, around 21% are singletons. With respect to this clonotype: The antigen is undetermined. A read error is possible here, since a much larger clone lies one base away.

The TCR sequence derives from a human donor with sarcoidosis (Löfgren's syndrome or another form), or a control subject (not recorded which). The sample was CD4+ T cells from PBMCs. The V gene is TRBV19, the J gene TRBJ1-4, with D possibly matching TRBD1 (5 bases). CDR3 DNA: TGTGCCAGTAGCTCTCGGGACTCGGATGAAAAACTGGTTTTT. Its protein product is CASSSRDSDEKLVF.